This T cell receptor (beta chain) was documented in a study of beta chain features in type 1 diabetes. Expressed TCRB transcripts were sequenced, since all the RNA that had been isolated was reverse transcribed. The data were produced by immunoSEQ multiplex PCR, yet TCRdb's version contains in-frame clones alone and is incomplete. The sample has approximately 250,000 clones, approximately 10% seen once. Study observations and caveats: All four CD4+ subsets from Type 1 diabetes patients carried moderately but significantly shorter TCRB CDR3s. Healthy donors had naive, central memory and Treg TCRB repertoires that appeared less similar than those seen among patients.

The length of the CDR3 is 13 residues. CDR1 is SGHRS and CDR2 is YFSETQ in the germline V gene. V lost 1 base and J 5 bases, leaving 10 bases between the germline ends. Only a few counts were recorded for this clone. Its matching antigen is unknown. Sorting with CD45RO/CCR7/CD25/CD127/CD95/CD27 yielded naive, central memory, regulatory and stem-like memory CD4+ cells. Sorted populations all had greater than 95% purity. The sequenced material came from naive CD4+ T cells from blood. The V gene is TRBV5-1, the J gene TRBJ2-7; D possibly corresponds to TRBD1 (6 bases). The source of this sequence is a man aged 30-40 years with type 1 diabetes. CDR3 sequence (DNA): TGCGCCAGCAGCTTGACAGGGCAGCACGAGCAGTACTTC. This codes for CASSLTGQHEQYF.